This TCR beta chain was documented in a study of cytomegalovirus exposure and HLA in healthy donors. Study findings and constraints: Most subjects' HLA-A and HLA-B alleles were reportedly predicted from TCR beta sequences. Using a false discovery rate of 0.05, a later analysis showed that 15,000 to 20,000 TCR beta sequences were associated with HLA alleles. The authors excluded some V segments, including TRBV6-2 and TRBV6-3, as indistinguishable.

It was with 60 Vbeta and 13 Jbeta primers that the PCR ran. The protocol was immunoSEQ multiplex PCR, while the TCRdb copy is restricted to in-frame clones and leaves out a portion. The sample has roughly 89,000 clones, more than 75% seen once. CDR3 size: 11 residues. CDR1 is MGHRA, CDR2 YSYEKL, per germline. V dropped 4 bases and J dropped 3 bases, with 3 bases sitting between them. On this clone itself: The target antigen is unknown.

The origin of this receptor is a man between 18 and 29 years old in good health and CMV-seronegative. Sequences were obtained from PBMCs. The chain uses TRBV4-1 and TRBJ2-5, with D hard to call. CDR3 DNA sequence: TGCGCCAGCAGCCCGGAAGAGACCCAGTACTTC. This encodes CASSPEETQYF.